These 19 T cell receptor beta chains share one sample of origin, sequenced in a study of T-cell memory formation after mild COVID-19. TCRdb independently ran MiXCR on the 5' RACE reads; one entry per CDR3 protein. This table has about 170,000 distinct CDR3 sequences, 10% to 15% appearing once. Material for sequencing was PBMCs or a T cell subset sorted from them (not recorded which). Source of these receptors: a man aged 18 to 30 who had mild COVID-19 (a few samples of this study predate the infection). Cell type and time point are not known.

This clonotype appeared once. The chain links TRBV27 to TRBJ2-2; D is perhaps TRBD2 (6 bases). V lost 2 bases to trimming and J lost 0 bases, with 7 bases between them. The CDR3 consists of 15 residues. Looked up from germline, CDR1 is MNHEY and CDR2 is SMNVEV (reference sequence). CDR3 amino acids: CASSLTGANTGELFF. CDR3 nucleotide sequence: TGTGCCAGCAGTTTAACGGGGGCGAACACCGGGGAGCTGTTTTTT.

This clonotype showed up just a few times. V usage is TRBV28 and J usage is TRBJ1-2; unclear D gene. The germline V and J ends were trimmed by 3 bases and 7 bases, with 15 bases remaining between them. Germline CDR1 reads MDHEN; CDR2 reads SYDVKM. CDR3 size: 14 residues. The chain's CDR3 is CASSLVRAAPGYTF. CDR3 nucleotides: TGTGCCAGCAGTTTGGTAAGGGCCGCTCCTGGCTACACCTTC.

In its sample, this clonotype was seen many times. The chain joins TRBV20-1 to TRBJ2-3; perhaps TRBD1 as D (5 bases). Germline values: CDR1 DFQATT, CDR2 SNEGSKA (reference sequence). Deletions cut 0 bases from V and 4 bases from J, with 14 bases between. This CDR3 has 15 amino acids. The CDR3 spells CSARDRLKGADTQYF. CDR3 coding DNA: TGCAGTGCTAGAGATCGGCTAAAAGGGGCAGATACGCAGTATTTT.

This chain joins TRBV6-5 and TRBJ1-2; TRBD1 might be the D (5 bases). The CDR3 covers 15 residues. V was shortened by 2 bases and J by 6 bases, with 16 bases between the two germline ends. Germline values: CDR1 MNHEY, CDR2 SVGAGI. Here the CDR3 DNA reads TGTGCCAGCAGTTACGACCAGGGCTCCGGGGATGGCTACACCTTC. Its protein is CASSYDQGSGDGYTF.

There are a few counts of this clonotype. The chain uses TRBV20-1 and TRBJ1-5, with 7 bases identical to TRBD1. After removal of 5 bases from V and 2 bases from J, the junction contained 3 bases not matched to a gene. From germline, CDR1 is DFQATT and CDR2 SNEGSKA (reference sequence). The CDR3 sequence is 13 residues long. Written as DNA, the CDR3 is TGCAGTGCTGAGCAGGGGGGCAATCAGCCCCAGCATTTT. Translation gives CSAEQGGNQPQHF.

The rearrangement links TRBV5-1 to TRBJ1-2; unclear D gene. Germline V gene lookup returns CDR1 SGHRS and CDR2 YFSETQ. V lost 0 bases and J lost 2, with 8 bases in between. The CDR3 totals 14 residues. Here the CDR3 reads CASSLDGLNYGYTF. CDR3 coding DNA: TGCGCCAGCAGCTTGGACGGTCTAAACTATGGCTACACCTTC.

This clonotype showed up many times. The chain combines TRBV7-9 with TRBJ2-4, with D maybe TRBD1 (6 bases). Trimming pared 5 bases from V and 6 bases from J, leaving 14 bases between. The CDR3 runs to 14 residues. Germline CDR1 is SEHNR and CDR2 is FQNEAQ (reference sequence). CDR3 residues: CASSLQGTRNIQYF. CDR3 sequence (DNA): TGTGCCAGCAGCCTACAGGGAACAAGAAACATTCAGTACTTC.

There are a few counts of this clonotype. V is TRBV5-6 and J is TRBJ2-7; no definite D call. From germline, CDR1 is SGHDT and CDR2 YYEEEE. The CDR3 sequence is 12 residues long. V was trimmed by 1 base and J by 2 bases, leaving 4 bases between them. The CDR3 DNA follows: TGTGCCAGCAGCTTGTATACCTACGAGCAGTACGTC. This encodes CASSLYTYEQYV.

This chain uses TRBV15 with TRBJ2-2, with D uncertain. The CDR3 length is 16 residues. V was cut by 0 bases and J by 1 base, with 9 bases left in between. Germline V lookup: CDR1 LNHNV, CDR2 YYDKDF (reference sequence). This CDR3 is CATSRDREGNTGELFF. CDR3 nucleotide sequence: TGTGCCACCAGCAGAGATAGAGAAGGGAACACCGGGGAGCTGTTTTTT.

This clonotype was detected a few times. The chain links TRBV6-5 to TRBJ2-3, with 9 positions matching TRBD1. There are 17 residues in the CDR3. V shed 5 bases and J 1 base; nucleotides not matched to a gene: 10. Germline V gene data show CDR1 as MNHEY and CDR2 as SVGAGI. CDR3 sequence (DNA): TGTGCCAGCAGTCCGGGGACAGGGATCGTACGCACAGATACGCAGTATTTT. Its translation is CASSPGTGIVRTDTQYF.

The rearrangement uses TRBV11-2 and TRBJ2-7; 9 bases agree with TRBD2. The CDR3 length is 14 residues. Germline CDR1 SGHAT, CDR2 FQNNGV. The J segment lost 4 bases and the V segment lost 3 bases, leaving 4 bases of the junction unmatched. CDR3 bases: TGTGCCAGCAGCTTCCTAGCGGGGTTGTACGAGCAGTACTTC. Protein product: CASSFLAGLYEQYF. Full variable domain (rest looked up from reference TRBV11-2 and TRBJ2-7): EAGVAQSPRYKIIEKRQSVAFWCNPISGHATLYWYQQILGQGPKLLIQFQNNGVVDDSQLPKDRFSAERLKGVDSTLKIQPAKLEDSAVYLCASSFLAGLYEQYFGPGTRLTVT.

The table lists this clonotype with many counts. The V and J genes are TRBV28 and TRBJ2-7; D is ambiguous. With 7 bases removed from V and 2 bases from J, the gap between germline ends came to 15 bases. Germline loops: CDR1 MDHEN, CDR2 SYDVKM. This CDR3 is 14 amino acids long. DNA for the CDR3: TGTGCCAGCACCCACGCAGATACTCCCTACGAGCAGTACGTC. Its protein product is CASTHADTPYEQYV.

The rearrangement joins TRBV2 to TRBJ2-5, with D hard to call. The CDR3 consists of 12 residues. From germline, CDR1 is SNHLY and CDR2 FYNNEI. V was clipped by 6 bases and J by 5 bases, with 10 bases between them. In nucleotides, the CDR3 is TGTGCCAGCAGAGATCAAGGGGAGACCCAGTACTTC. Its translation: CASRDQGETQYF.

This clonotype has only a few counts. Here the CDR3 reads CASSLIDLAAPYEQYF. DNA of the CDR3: TGTGCCAGCAGCCTAATCGACCTGGCGGCTCCCTACGAGCAGTACTTC. V usage is TRBV12-3 or TRBV12-4 and J usage is TRBJ2-7; no clear D gene. This CDR3 is built from 16 residues. Trimming took 6 bases from V and 2 from J, leaving 20 bases between them.

The V gene is TRBV4-1, the J gene TRBJ2-5; D is unclear. Deletions cut 0 bases from V and 5 bases from J, with 13 bases between. CDR1 and CDR2 (germline): MGHRA, YSYEKL. The CDR3 has 15 residues. This CDR3 reads CASSQDVSNPETQYF. As DNA, the CDR3 is TGCGCCAGCAGCCAAGATGTCAGTAACCCTGAGACCCAGTACTTC.

This clonotype has just a few counts. The chain joins TRBV24-1 to TRBJ1-1; tentatively, D is TRBD1 (5 bases). The CDR3 length is 12 residues. CDR1 KGHDR and CDR2 SFDVKD come from the germline V gene. V shed 9 bases and J shed 3 bases, with 10 bases lying between them. The CDR3 DNA reads as TGTGCCACCCTTAGACAGCACACTGAAGCTTTCTTT. It translates to CATLRQHTEAFF.

This clonotype was seen more than once but under ten times. The chain joins TRBV7-3 to TRBJ2-1; no definite D call. V lost 5 bases and J lost 8, with 19 bases in between. The germline V gene has CDR1 SGHTA and CDR2 FQGTGA. The CDR3 length is 15 residues. The DNA of the CDR3 is TGTGCCAGCAGCACGACCCGGTGGCACCGCTATGAGCAGTTCTTC. Translation gives CASSTTRWHRYEQFF.

V is TRBV5-6 and J is TRBJ2-3; 8 bases fit TRBD1. The V gene end was trimmed by 2 bases and the J gene end by 5 bases; junction bases not matched to a gene: 4. CDR1 is SGHDT, CDR2 YYEEEE, per germline. The CDR3 is 14 amino acids. The CDR3 region is CASSFQGAKDTQYF. The CDR3, as DNA: TGTGCCAGCAGCTTCCAGGGGGCCAAAGATACGCAGTATTTT.

The V gene is TRBV27, the J gene TRBJ1-2; D possibly corresponds to TRBD1 (6 bases). CDR1 is MNHEY and CDR2 is SMNVEV in the germline V gene (reference sequence). V lost 1 base and J lost 4, with 10 bases in between. This CDR3 spans 14 amino acids. CDR3 region: CASSLYRGAYGYTF. The CDR3 DNA is TGTGCCAGCAGTTTATACCGGGGGGCCTATGGCTACACCTTC.